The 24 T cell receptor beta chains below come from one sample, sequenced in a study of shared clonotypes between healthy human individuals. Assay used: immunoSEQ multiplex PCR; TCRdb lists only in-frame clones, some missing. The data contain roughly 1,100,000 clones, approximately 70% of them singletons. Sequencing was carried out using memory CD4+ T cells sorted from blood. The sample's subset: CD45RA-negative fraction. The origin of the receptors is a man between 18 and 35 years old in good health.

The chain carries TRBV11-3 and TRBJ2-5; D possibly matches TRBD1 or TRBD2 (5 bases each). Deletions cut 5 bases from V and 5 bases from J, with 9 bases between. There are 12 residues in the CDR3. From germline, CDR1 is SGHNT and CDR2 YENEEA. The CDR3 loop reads CASSRGYETQYF. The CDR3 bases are TGTGCCAGCAGCCGGGGCTACGAGACCCAGTACTTC.

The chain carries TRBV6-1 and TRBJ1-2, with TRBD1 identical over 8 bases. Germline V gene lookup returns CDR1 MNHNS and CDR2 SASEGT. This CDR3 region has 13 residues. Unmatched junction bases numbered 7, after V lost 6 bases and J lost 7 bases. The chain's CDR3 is CASSAGGVGGYTF. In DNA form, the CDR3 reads TGTGCCAGCAGCGCAGGGGGCGTTGGTGGCTACACCTTC.

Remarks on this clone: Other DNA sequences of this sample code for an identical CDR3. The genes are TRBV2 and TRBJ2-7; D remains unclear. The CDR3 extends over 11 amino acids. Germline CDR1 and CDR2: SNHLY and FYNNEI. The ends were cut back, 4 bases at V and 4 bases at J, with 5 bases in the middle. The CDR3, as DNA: TGTGCCAGCAGTGCTCTTTACGAGCAGTACTTC. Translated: CASSALYEQYF.

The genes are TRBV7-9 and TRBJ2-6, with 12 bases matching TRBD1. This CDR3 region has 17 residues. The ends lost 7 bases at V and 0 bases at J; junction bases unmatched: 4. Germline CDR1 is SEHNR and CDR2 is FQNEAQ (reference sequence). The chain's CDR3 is CASTRGQGASGANVLTF. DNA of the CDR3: TGTGCCAGCACGCGGGGACAGGGGGCCTCTGGGGCCAACGTCCTGACTTTC.

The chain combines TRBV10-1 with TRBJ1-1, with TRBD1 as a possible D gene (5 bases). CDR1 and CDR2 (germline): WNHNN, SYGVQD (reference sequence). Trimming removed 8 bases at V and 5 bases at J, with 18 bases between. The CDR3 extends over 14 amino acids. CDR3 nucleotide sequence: TGCGCCAGCGGCTCCGGGACGGGGGGGACTGAAGCTTTCTTT. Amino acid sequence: CASGSGTGGTEAFF.

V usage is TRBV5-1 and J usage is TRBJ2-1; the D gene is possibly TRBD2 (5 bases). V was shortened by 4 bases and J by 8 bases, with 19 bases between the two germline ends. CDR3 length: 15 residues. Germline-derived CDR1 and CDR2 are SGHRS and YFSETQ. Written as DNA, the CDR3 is TGCGCCAGCAGCCCCCCCAGTCTGGCGGGCGATGAGCAGTTCTTC. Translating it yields CASSPPSLAGDEQFF.

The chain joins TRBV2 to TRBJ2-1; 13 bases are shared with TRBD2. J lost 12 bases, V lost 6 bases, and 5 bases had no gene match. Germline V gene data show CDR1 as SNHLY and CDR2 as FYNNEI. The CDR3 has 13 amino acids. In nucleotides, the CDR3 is TGTGCCAGCAGGACGGGACTAGCGGGATCGCAGTTCTTC. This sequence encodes CASRTGLAGSQFF.

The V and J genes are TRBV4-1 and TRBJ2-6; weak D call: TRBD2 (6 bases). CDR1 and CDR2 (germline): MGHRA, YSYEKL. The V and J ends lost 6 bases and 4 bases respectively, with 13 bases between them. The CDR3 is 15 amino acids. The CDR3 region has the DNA TGCGCCAGCAGTCCCGCGGGGCCCGGGGCCAACGTCCTGACTTTC. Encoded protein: CASSPAGPGANVLTF.

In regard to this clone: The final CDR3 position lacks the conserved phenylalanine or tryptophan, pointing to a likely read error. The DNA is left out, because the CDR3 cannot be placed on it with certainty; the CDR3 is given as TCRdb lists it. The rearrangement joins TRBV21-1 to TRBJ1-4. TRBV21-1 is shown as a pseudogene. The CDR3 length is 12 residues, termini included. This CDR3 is CASSKGLETSGV.

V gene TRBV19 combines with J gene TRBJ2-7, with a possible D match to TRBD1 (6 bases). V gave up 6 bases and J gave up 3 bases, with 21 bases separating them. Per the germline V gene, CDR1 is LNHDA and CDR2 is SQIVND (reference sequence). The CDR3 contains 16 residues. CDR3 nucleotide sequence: TGTGCCAGTAGCCCGAATTCTGGGACACTCTACTACGAGCAGTACTTC. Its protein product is CASSPNSGTLYYEQYF.

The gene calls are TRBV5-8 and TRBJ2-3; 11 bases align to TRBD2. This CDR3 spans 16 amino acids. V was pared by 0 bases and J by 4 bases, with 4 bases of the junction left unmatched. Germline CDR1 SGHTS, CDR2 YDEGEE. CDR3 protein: CASSLVLAGGSDTQYF. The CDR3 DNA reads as TGTGCCAGCAGCTTGGTCCTAGCGGGGGGTTCAGATACGCAGTATTTT.

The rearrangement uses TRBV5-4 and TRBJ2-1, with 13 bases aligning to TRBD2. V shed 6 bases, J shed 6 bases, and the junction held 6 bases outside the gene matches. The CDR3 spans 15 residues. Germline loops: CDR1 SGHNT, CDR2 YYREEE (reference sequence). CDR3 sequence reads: CASTLRTSGSNEQFF. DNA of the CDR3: TGTGCCAGCACCCTACGGACTAGCGGGAGCAATGAGCAGTTCTTC.

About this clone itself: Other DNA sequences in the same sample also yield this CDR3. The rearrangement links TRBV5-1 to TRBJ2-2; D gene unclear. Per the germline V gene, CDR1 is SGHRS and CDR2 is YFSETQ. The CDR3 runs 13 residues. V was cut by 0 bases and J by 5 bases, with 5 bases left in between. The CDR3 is CASSLGYTGELFF. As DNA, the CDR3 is TGCGCCAGCAGCTTGGGGTATACCGGGGAGCTGTTTTTT.

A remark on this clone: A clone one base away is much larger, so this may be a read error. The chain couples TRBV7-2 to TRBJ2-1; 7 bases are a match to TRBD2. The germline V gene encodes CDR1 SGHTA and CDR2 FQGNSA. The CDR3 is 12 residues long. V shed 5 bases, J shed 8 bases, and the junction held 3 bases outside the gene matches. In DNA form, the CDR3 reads TGTGCCAGCAGCCCCACTAGCGATGAGCAGTTCTTC. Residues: CASSPTSDEQFF.

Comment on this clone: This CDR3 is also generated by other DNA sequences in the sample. CDR3 coding DNA: TGTGCCAGCAGGGCTGGGACAGAAGAGACCCAGTACTTC. It encodes CASRAGTEETQYF. This chain joins TRBV5-4 and TRBJ2-5; the match to TRBD1 covers 7 bases. The CDR3 loop spans 13 amino acids. Trimming removed 5 bases from V and 3 bases from J; junction bases left unmatched: 4. Germline assignment: CDR1 SGHNT and CDR2 YYREEE (reference sequence).

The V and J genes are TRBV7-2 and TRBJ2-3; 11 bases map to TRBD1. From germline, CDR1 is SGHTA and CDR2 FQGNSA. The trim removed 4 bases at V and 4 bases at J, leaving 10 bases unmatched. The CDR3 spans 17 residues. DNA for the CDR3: TGTGCCAGCAGCTCGACCCTAGGGGACAGGGGGGCAGATACGCAGTATTTT. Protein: CASSSTLGDRGADTQYF.

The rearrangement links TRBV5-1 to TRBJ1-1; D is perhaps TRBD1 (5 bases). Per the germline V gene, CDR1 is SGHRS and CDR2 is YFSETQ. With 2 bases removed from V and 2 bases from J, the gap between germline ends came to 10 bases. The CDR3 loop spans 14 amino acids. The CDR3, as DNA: TGCGCCAGCAGCTTACAGGCCTCCAACACTGAAGCTTTCTTT. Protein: CASSLQASNTEAFF.

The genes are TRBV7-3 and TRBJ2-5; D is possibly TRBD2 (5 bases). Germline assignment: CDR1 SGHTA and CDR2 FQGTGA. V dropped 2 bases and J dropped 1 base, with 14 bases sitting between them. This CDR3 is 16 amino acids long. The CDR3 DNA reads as TGTGCCAGCAGCTTAGGGTCTGCGGGCCCCCAAGAGACCCAGTACTTC. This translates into CASSLGSAGPQETQYF.

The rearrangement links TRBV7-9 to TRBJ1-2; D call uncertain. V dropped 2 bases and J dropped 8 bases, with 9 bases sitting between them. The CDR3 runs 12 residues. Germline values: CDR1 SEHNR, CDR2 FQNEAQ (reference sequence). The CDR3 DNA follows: TGTGCCAGCAGCTTATTAGGGTTAGGCTACACCTTC. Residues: CASSLLGLGYTF.

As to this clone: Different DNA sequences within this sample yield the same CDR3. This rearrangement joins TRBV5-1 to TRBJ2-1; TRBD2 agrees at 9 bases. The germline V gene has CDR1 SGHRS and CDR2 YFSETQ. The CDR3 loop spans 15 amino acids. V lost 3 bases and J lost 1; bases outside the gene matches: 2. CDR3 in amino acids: CASSSAGGSYNEQFF. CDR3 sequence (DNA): TGCGCCAGCAGCTCCGCGGGGGGGTCCTACAATGAGCAGTTCTTC. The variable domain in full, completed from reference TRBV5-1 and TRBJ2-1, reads KAGVTQTPRYLIKTRGQQVTLSCSPISGHRSVSWYQQTPGQGLQFLFEYFSETQRNKGNFPGRFSGRQFSNSRSEMNVSTLELGDSALYLCASSSAGGSYNEQFFGPGTRLTVL.

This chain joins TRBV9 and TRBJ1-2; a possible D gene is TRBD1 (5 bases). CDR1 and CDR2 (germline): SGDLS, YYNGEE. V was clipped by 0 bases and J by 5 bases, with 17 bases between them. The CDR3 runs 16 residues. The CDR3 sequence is CASSVDPEGLGYGYTF. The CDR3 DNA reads TGTGCCAGCAGCGTAGACCCCGAGGGGCTTGGGTATGGCTACACCTTC.

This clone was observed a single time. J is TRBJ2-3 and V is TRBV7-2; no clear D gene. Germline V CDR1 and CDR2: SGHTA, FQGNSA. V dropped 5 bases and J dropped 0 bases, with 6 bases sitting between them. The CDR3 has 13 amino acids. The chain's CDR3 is CASSRSSTDTQYF. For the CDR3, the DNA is TGTGCCAGCAGCCGGTCCAGCACAGATACGCAGTATTTT.

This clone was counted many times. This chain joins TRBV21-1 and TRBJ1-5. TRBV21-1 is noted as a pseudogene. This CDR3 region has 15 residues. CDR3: CASKEVLYSNQPQHF. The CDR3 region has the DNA TGTGCCAGCAAAGAAGTCCTTTATAGCAATCAGCCCCAGCATTTT.

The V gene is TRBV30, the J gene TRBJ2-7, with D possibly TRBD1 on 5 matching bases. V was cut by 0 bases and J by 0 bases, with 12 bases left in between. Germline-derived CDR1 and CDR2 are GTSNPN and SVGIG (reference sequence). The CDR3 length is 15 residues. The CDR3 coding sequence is TGTGCCTGGAGTGTCCCAGGGCGACCCTCCTACGAGCAGTACTTC. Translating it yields CAWSVPGRPSYEQYF.